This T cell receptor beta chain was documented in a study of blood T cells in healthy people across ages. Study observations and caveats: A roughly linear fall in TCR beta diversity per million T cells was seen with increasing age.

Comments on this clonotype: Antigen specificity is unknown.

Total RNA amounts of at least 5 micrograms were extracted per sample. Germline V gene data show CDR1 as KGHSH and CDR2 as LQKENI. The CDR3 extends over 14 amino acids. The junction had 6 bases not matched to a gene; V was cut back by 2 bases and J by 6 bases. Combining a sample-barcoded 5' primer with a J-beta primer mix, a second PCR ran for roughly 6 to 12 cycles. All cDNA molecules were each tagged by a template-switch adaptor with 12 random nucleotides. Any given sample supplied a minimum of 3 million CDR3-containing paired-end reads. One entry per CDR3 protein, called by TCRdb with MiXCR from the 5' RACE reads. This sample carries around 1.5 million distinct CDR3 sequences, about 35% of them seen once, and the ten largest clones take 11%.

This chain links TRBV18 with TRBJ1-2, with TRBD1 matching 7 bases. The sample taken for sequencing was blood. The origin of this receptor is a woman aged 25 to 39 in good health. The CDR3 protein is CASSPLKGADGYTF. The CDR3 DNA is TGTGCCAGCTCACCATTAAAGGGGGCGGATGGCTACACCTTC.